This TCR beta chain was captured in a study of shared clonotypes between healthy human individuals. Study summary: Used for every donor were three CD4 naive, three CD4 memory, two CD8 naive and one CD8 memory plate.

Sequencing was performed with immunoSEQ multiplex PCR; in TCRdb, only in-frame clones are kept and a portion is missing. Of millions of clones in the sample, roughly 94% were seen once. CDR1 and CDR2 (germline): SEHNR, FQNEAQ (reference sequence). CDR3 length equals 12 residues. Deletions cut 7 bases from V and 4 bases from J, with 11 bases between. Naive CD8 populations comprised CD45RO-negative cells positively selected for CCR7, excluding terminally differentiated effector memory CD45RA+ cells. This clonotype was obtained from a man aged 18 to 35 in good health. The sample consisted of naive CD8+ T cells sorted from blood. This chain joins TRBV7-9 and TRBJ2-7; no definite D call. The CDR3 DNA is TGTGCCAGCACCCTTGGGGTTTACGAGCAGTACTTC. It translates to CASTLGVYEQYF.